The T cell receptor beta chain described here comes from a study of blood T cell repertoires in COVID-19. Study details: Collection of acute and convalescent COVID-19 samples took place in the United States, Italy and Spain. T cells, B-cell-depleted T cells, or PBMCs provided the cDNA or gDNA that served as material.

V lost 4 bases to trimming and J lost 2 bases; unmatched junction nucleotides: 9. Germline V gene data show CDR1 as SGHKS and CDR2 as YYEKEE (reference sequence). The CDR3 runs 17 residues. TCRdb's copy holds only in-frame clones and misses some; the assay was immunoSEQ multiplex PCR. The repertoire includes hundreds of thousands of clones, about nine tenths of them detected once, and about 5% sits in the top ten. The participants were between roughly 18 and 89 years old and came from some 23 US areas. This TCR was recovered from a man between 60 and 70 years old who had recovered from COVID-19. Source material: PBMCs or T cells enriched from blood (not recorded which). The chain is built from TRBV5-5 and TRBJ1-3, with 10 bases that match TRBD1. DNA of the CDR3: TGTGCCAGCAGCCCATACTTAGGGACAGGGGCTGGAAACACCATATATTTT. This codes for CASSPYLGTGAGNTIYF.